This T cell receptor (beta chain) emerged from a study of read filtering for tumor transcriptome and immune sequencing. The V gene lost 4 bases and the J gene lost 3 bases, with 16 bases spanning the gap. This CDR3 is 15 amino acids long. Germline V gives CDR1 MNHEY, CDR2 SVGAGI. From 300 to 450 ng of RNA, a library with molecular barcoded alpha/delta and beta/gamma adaptors was made. Each CDR3 protein gets one entry after TCRdb re-called the reads with MiXCR. The sample holds about 130,000 distinct CDR3 sequences, under 15% seen once. As to this clonotype: This is likely a read error, given that the CDR3 carries no conserved phenylalanine or tryptophan at its end.

Sample: a population of CD138-negative cells sorted from bone marrow. The chain combines TRBV6-5 with TRBJ2-7; D possibly corresponds to TRBD2 (5 bases). This clonotype was sampled from a donor older than 35 with multiple myeloma. The DNA for the CDR3 is TGTGCCAGCAGTTCTCGCCCCGGGGTGGGCTACGAGCAGTACCTC. Translating it yields CASSSRPGVGYEQYL.